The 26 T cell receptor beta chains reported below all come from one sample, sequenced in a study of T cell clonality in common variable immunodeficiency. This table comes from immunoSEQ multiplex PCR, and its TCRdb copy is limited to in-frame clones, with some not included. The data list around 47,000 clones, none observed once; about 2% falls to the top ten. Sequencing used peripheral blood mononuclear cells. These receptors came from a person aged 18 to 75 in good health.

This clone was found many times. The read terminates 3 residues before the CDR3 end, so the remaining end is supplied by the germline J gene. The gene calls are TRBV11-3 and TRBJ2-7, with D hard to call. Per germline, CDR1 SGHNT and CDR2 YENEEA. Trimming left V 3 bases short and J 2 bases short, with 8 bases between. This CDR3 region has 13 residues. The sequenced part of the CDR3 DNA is TGTGCCAGCAGCTTTGACACCACCTACGAG. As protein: CASSFDTTYE. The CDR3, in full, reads CASSFDTTYEQYF.

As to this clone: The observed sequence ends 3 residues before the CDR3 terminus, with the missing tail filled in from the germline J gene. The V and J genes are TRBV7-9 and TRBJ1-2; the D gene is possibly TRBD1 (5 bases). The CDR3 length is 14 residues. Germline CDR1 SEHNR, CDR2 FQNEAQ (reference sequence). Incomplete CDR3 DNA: TGTGCCAGCAGCTTAGGGCAGGGCCCTAGGGGC. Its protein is CASSLGQGPRG. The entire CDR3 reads CASSLGQGPRGYTF. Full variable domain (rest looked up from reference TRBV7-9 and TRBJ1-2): DTGVSQNPRHKITKRGQNVTFRCDPISEHNRLYWYRQTLGQGPEFLTYFQNEAQLEKSRLLSDRFSAERPKGSFSTLEIQRTEQGDSAMYLCASSLGQGPRGYTFGSGTRLTVV.

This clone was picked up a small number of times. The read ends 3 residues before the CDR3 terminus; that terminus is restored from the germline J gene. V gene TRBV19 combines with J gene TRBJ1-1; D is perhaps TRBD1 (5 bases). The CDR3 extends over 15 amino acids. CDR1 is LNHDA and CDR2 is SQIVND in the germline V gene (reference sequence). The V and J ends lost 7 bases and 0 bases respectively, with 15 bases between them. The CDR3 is CASKKVGQVNTEAFF. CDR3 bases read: TGTGCCAGTAAAAAGGTGGGGCAGGTGAACACTGAA.

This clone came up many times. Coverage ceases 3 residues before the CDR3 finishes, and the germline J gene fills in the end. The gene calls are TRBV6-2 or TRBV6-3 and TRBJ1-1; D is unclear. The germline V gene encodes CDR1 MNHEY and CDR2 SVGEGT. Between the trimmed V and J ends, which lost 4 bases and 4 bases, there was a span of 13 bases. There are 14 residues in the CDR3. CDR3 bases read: TGTGCCAGCAGTTCGGGGAGGCAGGTCACTGAA. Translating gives CASSSGRQVTE. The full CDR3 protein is CASSSGRQVTEAFF.

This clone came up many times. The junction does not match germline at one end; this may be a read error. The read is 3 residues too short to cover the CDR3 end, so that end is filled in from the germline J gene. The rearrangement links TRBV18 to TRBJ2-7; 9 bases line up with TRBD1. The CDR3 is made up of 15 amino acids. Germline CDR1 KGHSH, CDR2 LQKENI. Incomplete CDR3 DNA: TGTGCCAGCTCCCCACTAGACGGACAGGGGCTCGAG. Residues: CASSPLDGQGLE. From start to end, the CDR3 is CASSPLDGQGLEQYF.

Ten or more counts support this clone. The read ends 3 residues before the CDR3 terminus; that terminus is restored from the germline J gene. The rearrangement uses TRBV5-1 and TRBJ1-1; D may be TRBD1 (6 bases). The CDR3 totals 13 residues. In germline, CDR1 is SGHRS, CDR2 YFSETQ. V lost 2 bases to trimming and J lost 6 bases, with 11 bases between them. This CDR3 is CASSFSDRPEAFF. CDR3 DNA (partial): TGCGCCAGCAGCTTCTCGGACAGACCTGAA.

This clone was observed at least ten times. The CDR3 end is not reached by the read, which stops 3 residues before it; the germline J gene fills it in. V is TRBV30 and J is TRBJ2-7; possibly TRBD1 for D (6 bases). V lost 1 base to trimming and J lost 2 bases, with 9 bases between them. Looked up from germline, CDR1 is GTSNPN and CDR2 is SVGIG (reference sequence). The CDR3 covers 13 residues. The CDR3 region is CAWSAQGTYEQYF. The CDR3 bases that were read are TGTGCCTGGAGTGCACAGGGTACCTACGAG.

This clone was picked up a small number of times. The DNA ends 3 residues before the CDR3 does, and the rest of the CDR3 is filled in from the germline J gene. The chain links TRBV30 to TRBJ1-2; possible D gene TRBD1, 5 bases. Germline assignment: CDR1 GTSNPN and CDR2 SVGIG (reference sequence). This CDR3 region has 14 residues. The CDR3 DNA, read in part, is TGTGCCTGGAACCGGGACTCTTCTCCCTACGAC. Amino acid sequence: CAWNRDSSPYD. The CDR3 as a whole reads CAWNRDSSPYDYTF.

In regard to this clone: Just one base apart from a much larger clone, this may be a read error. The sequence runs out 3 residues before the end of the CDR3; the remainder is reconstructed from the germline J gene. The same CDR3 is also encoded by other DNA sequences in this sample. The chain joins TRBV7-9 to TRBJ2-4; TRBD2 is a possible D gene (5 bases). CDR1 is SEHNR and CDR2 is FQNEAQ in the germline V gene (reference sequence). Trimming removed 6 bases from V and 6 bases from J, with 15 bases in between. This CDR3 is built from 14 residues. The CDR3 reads CASSPADYTNIQYF. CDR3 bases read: TGTGCCAGCAGTCCCGCTGACTACACAAACATT. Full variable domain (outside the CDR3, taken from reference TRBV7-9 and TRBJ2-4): DTGVSQNPRHKITKRGQNVTFRCDPISEHNRLYWYRQTLGQGPEFLTYFQNEAQLEKSRLLSDRFSAERPKGSFSTLEIQRTEQGDSAMYLCASSPADYTNIQYFGAGTRLSVL.

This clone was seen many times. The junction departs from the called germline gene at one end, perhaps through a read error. The CDR3 bases that were read are TGTGCCTCGAGTGGGACAGGGGCCCAGCCC. Its translation is CASSGTGAQP. The entire CDR3 protein is CASSGTGAQPQHF. The chain is built from TRBV30 and TRBJ1-5; 10 positions agree with TRBD1. The CDR3 end is not reached by the read, which stops 3 residues before it; the germline J gene fills it in. Germline V gene sequence: CDR1 GTSNPN, CDR2 SVGIG (reference sequence). The CDR3 sequence is 13 residues long.

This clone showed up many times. Partial CDR3 DNA: TGTGCCAGCAGTGAAGCAGCGGTAACAGGGGGCATCTACGAG. Translated, it gives CASSEAAVTGGIYE. Given in full, the CDR3 is CASSEAAVTGGIYEQYF. This sequence joins TRBV6-1 and TRBJ2-7; TRBD1 matches at 9 bases. Coverage ceases 3 residues before the CDR3 finishes, and the germline J gene fills in the end. The CDR3 runs to 17 residues. After removal of 0 bases from V and 3 bases from J, the junction contained 9 bases not matched to a gene. The germline CDR1 and CDR2 sequences are MNHNS and SASEGT.

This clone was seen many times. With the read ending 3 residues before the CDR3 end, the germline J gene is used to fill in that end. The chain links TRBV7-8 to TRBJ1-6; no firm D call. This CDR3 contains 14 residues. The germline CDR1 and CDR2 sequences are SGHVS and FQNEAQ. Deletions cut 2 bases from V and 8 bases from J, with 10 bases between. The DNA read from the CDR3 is TGTGCCAGCAGCTTACTTGTGGGCGATTCACCC. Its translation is CASSLLVGDSP. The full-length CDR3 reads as CASSLLVGDSPLHF.

The sequenced CDR3 bases are TGCGCCAGCAGTCGGCGACAGGGTCTGATCGAG. Translated: CASSRRQGLIE. The full CDR3 sequence reads CASSRRQGLIEQYF. V usage is TRBV23-1 and J usage is TRBJ2-7, with 7 bases lining up with TRBD1. The read finishes 3 residues shy of the CDR3 end, and the germline J gene is used to complete it. TRBV23-1 is reported as an ORF; its role is uncertain. J lost 6 bases, V lost 4 bases, and 9 bases had no gene match. The CDR3 is made up of 14 amino acids.

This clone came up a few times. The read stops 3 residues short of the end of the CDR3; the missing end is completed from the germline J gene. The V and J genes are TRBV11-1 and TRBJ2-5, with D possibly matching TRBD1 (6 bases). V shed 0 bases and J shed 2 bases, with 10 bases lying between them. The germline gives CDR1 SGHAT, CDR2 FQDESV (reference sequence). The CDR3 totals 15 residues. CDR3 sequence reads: CASSLARTEQETQYF. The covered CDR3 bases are TGTGCCAGCAGCTTAGCTAGGACAGAGCAAGAGACC.

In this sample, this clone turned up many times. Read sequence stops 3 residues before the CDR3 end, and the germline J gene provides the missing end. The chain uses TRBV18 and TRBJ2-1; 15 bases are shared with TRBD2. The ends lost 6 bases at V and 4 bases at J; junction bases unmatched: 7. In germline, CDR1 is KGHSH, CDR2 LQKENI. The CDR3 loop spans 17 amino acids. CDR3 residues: CASSPRTSGRGYNEQFF. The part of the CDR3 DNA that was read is TGTGCCAGCTCTCCTAGGACTAGCGGGAGGGGTTACAATGAG.

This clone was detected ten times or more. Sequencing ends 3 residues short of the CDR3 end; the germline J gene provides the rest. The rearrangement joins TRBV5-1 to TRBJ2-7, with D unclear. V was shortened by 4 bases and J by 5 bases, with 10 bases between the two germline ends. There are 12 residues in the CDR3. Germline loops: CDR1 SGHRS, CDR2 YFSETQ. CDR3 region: CASSPLSDEQYF. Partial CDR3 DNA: TGCGCCAGCAGCCCCCTCTCGGACGAG. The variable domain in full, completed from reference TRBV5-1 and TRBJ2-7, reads KAGVTQTPRYLIKTRGQQVTLSCSPISGHRSVSWYQQTPGQGLQFLFEYFSETQRNKGNFPGRFSGRQFSNSRSEMNVSTLELGDSALYLCASSPLSDEQYFGPGTRLTVT.

The sequenced part of the CDR3 DNA is TGTGCCAGCAGCTTAGGAAGTCAGGGGGCAGCTGAA. It codes for CASSLGSQGAAE. The entire CDR3 protein reads CASSLGSQGAAEAFF. V usage is TRBV7-9 and J usage is TRBJ1-1; TRBD1 matches at 8 bases. The read gets to within 3 residues of the CDR3 end, and the germline J gene fills in the rest. J gave up 6 bases and V 1 base, and 7 bases lay outside the gene matches. CDR1 SEHNR and CDR2 FQNEAQ come from the germline V gene (reference sequence). The CDR3 length is 15 residues.

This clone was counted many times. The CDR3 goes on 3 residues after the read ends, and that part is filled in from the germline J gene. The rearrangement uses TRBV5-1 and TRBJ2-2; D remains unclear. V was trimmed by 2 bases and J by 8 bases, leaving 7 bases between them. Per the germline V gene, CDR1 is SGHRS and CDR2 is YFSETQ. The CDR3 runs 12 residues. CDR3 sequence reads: CASSFYKGELFF. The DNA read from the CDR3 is TGCGCCAGCAGCTTCTATAAAGGGGAG.

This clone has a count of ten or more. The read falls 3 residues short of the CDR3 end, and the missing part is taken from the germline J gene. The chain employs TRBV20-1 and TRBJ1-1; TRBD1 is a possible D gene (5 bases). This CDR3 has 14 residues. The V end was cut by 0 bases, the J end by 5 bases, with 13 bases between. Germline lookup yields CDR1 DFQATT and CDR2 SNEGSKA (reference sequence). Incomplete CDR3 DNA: TGCAGTGCTAGAGATTGGGGCAGGGCAACTGAA. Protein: CSARDWGRATE. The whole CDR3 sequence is CSARDWGRATEAFF.

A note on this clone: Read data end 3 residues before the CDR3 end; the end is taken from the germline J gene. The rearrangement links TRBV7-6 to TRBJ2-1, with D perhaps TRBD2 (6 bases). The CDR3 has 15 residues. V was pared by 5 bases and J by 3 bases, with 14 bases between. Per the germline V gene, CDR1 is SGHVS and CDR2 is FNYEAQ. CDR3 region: CASSQGGGFYNEQFF. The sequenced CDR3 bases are TGTGCCAGCAGCCAGGGTGGGGGGTTCTACAATGAG.

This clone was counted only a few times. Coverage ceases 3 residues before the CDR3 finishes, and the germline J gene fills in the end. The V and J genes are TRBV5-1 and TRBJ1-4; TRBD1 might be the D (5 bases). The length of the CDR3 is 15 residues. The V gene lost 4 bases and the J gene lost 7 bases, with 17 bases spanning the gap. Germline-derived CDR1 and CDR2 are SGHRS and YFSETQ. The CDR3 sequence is CASSLVRGEGEKLFF. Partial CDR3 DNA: TGCGCCAGCAGCCTCGTAAGGGGAGAAGGTGAAAAA.

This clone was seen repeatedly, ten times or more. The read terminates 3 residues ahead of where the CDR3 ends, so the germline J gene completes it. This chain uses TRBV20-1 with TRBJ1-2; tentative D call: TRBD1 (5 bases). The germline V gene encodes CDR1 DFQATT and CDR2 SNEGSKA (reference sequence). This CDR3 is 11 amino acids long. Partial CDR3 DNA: TGCAGTGCTAAGGCGGGGGTCGGC. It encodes CSAKAGVG. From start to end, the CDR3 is CSAKAGVGYTF.

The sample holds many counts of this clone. The CDR3 here is CSAELGSSGNTIYF. CDR3 DNA (partial): TGCAGTGCTGAACTAGGGTCCTCTGGAAACACC. The chain employs TRBV20-1 and TRBJ1-3; D is undetermined. The read falls 3 residues short of the CDR3 end, and the missing part is taken from the germline J gene. CDR1 is DFQATT and CDR2 is SNEGSKA in the germline V gene (reference sequence). This CDR3 region has 14 residues. Deletions cut 5 bases from V and 0 bases from J, with 11 bases between.

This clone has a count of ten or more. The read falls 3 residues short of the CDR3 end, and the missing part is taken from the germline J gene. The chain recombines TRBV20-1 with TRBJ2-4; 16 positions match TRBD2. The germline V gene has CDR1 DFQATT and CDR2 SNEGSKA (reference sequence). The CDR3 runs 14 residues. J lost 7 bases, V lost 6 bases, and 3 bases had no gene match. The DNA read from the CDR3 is TGCAGTGCCCCGGGACTAGCGGGAGGGAACATT. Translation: CSAPGLAGGNI. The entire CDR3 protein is CSAPGLAGGNIQYF.

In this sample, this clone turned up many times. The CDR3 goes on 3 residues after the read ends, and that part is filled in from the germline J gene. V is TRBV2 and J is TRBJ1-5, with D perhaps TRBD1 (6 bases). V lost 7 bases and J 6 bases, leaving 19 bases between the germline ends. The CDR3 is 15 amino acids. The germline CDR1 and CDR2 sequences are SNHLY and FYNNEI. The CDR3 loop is CASTPVGTLAQPQHF. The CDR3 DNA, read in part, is TGTGCCAGCACCCCGGTGGGGACATTAGCTCAGCCC.

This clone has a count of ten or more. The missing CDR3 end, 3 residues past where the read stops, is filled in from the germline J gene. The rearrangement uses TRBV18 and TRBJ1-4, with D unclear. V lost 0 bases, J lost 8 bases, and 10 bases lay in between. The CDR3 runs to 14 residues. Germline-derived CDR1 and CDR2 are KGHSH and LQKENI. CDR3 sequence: CASSPPVQMEKLFF. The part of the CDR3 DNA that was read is TGTGCCAGCTCACCACCGGTTCAGATGGAAAAA.